This TCR beta chain is from a study of T cells in Graves' hyperthyroidism and ophthalmopathy. Exclusions: uncontrolled infection, other autoimmune disease, pregnancy, lactation. Thyroid ultrasound, orbital computed tomography, clinical symptoms, and serum thyroxine and TRAb underpinned diagnoses. Fresh 10 ml peripheral blood yielded PBMCs. Amplification of TCR beta CDR3 regions used RNA as the template. A set of HTBI primers served as the primers for a first-round RT-PCR of the TCR CDR3. TCRdb reanalysed the multiplex PCR reads using MiXCR and keeps one entry per CDR3 protein. The repertoire consists of about 410,000 distinct CDR3 sequences, with roughly 15% occurring once and the leading ten covering less than 15%. In this sample, this clonotype turned up many times. This CDR3 has 15 amino acids. The germline V and J ends were trimmed by 6 bases and 4 bases, with 19 bases remaining between them. Looked up from germline, CDR1 is MNHNS and CDR2 is SASEGT.

The chain links TRBV6-1 to TRBJ2-7; D is perhaps TRBD2 (6 bases). The TCR sequence derives from a man younger than 35 with Graves' ophthalmopathy. Sequenced sample: blood. This chain's CDR3 is CASRKEIAEAYEQYF. As DNA, the CDR3 is TGTGCCAGCAGAAAGGAAATAGCGGAAGCTTACGAGCAGTACTTC.